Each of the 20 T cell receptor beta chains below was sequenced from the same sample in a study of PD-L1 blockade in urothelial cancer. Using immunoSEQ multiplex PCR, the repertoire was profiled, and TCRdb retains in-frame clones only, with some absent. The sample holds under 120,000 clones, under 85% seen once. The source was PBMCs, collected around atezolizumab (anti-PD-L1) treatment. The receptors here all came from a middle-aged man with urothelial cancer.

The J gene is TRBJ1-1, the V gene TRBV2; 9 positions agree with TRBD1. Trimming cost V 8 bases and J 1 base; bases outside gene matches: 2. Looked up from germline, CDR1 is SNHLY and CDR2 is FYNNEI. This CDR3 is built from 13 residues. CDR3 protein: CASVGQGNTEAFF. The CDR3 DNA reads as TGTGCCAGCGTGGGACAGGGGAACACTGAAGCTTTCTTT.

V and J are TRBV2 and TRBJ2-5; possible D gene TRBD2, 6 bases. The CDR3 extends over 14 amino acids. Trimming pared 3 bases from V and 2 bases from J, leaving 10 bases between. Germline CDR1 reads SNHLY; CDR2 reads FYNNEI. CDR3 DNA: TGTGCCAGCAGTGATGGGAGGACTCAAGAGACCCAGTACTTC. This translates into CASSDGRTQETQYF.

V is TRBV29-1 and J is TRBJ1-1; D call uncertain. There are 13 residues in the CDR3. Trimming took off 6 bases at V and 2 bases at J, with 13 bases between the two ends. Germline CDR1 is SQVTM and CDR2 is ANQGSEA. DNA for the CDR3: TGCAGCGTCGTAAGAGAGATAAACACTGAAGCTTTCTTT. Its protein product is CSVVREINTEAFF.

CDR3 coding DNA: TGCGCCAGCAGTACGGACAGGAGCACAGATACGCAGTATTTT. Translated: CASSTDRSTDTQYF. This chain joins TRBV5-1 and TRBJ2-3, with 7 bases matching TRBD1. The CDR3 runs to 14 residues. J lost 0 bases, V lost 5 bases, and 3 bases had no gene match. Germline V lookup: CDR1 SGHRS, CDR2 YFSETQ.

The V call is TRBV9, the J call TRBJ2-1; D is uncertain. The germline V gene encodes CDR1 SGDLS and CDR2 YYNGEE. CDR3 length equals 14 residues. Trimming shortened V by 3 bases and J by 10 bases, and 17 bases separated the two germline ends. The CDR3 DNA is TGTGCCAGCAGCGGGTGGAGTGGTAAAGAAGAGCAGTTCTTC. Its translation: CASSGWSGKEEQFF.

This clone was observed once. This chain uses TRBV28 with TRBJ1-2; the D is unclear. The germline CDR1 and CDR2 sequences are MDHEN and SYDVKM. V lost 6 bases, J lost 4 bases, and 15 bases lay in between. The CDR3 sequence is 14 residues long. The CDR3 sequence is CASSGSGALYGYTF. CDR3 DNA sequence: TGTGCCAGCAGCGGATCCGGAGCCCTCTATGGCTACACCTTC.

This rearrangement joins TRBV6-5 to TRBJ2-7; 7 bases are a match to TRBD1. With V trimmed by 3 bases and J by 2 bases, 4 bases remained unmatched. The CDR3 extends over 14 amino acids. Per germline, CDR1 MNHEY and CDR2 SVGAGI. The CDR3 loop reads CASSYSQGAYEQYF. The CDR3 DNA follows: TGTGCCAGCAGTTATAGCCAGGGGGCCTACGAGCAGTACTTC.

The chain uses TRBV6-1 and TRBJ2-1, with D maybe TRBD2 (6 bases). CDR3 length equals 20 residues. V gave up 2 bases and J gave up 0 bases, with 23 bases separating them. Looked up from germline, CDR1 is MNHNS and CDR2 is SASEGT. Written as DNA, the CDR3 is TGTGCCAGCAGTGAAATTCTTCGGGGGATGGACCCAAGCTCCTACAATGAGCAGTTCTTC. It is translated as CASSEILRGMDPSSYNEQFF.

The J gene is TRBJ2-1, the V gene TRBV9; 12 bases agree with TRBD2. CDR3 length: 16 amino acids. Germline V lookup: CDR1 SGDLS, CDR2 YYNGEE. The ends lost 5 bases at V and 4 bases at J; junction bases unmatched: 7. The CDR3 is CASSATSGRQYNEQFF. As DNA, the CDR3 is TGTGCCAGCAGTGCGACTAGCGGGAGACAATACAATGAGCAGTTCTTC.

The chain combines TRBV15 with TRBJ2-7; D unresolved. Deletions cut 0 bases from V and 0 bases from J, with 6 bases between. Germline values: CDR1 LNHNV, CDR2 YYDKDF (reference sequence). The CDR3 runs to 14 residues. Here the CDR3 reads CATSRETSSYEQYF. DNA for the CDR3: TGTGCCACCAGCAGAGAAACAAGCTCCTACGAGCAGTACTTC. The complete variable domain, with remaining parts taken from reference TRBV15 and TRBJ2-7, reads DAMVIQNPRYQVTQFGKPVTLSCSQTLNHNVMYWYQQKSSQAPKLLFHYYDKDFNNEADTPDNFQSRRPNTSFCFLDIRSPGLGDTAMYLCATSRETSSYEQYFGPGTRLTVT.

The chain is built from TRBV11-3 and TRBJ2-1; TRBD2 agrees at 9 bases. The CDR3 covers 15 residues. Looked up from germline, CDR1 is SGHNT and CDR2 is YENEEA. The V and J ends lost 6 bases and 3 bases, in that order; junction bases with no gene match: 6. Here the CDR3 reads CASSLAGPHYNEQFF. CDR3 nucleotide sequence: TGTGCCAGCAGTCTAGCGGGGCCACACTACAATGAGCAGTTCTTC.

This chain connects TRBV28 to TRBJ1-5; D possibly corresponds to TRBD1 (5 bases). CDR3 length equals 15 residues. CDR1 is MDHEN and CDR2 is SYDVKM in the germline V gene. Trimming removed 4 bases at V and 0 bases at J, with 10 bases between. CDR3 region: CASSYDSYSNQPQHF. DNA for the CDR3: TGTGCCAGCAGTTACGACAGCTATAGCAATCAGCCCCAGCATTTT. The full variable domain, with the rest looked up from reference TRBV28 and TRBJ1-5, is DVKVTQSSRYLVKRTGEKVFLECVQDMDHENMFWYRQDPGLGLRLIYFSYDVKMKEKGDIPEGYSVSREKKERFSLILESASTNQTSMYLCASSYDSYSNQPQHFGDGTRLSIL.

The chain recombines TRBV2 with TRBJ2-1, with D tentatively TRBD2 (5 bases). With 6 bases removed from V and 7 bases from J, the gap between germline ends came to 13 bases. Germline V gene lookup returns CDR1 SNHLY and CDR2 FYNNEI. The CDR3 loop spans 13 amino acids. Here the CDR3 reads CASRNGGRNEQFF. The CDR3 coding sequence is TGTGCCAGCAGGAACGGAGGAAGAAATGAGCAGTTCTTC.

CDR3 nucleotide sequence: TGTGCCAGCAGTCCGGGACAGCCTTCACGCGCTTTCTTT. It specifies CASSPGQPSRAFF. The V and J genes are TRBV6-1 and TRBJ1-1, with 7 bases lining up with TRBD1. The germline V gene has CDR1 MNHNS and CDR2 SASEGT. Unmatched junction bases numbered 11, after V lost 5 bases and J lost 11 bases. The CDR3 has 13 amino acids.

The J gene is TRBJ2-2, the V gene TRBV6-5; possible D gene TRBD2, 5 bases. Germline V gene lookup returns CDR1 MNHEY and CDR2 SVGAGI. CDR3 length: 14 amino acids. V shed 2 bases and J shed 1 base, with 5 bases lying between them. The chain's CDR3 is CASSYGRNTGELFF. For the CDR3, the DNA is TGTGCCAGCAGTTACGGGAGGAACACCGGGGAGCTGTTTTTT.

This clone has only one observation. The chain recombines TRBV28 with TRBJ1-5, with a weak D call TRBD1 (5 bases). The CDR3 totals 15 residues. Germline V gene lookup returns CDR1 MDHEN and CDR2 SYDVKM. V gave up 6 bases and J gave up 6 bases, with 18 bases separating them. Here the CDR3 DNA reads TGTGCCAGCAGCCGAAGCGGGGGTGGGTCTCAGCCCCAGCATTTT. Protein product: CASSRSGGGSQPQHF.

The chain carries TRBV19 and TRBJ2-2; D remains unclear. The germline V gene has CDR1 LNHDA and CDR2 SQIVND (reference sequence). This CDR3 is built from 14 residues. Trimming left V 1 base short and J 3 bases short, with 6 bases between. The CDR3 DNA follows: TGTGCCAGTAGTATAGCTCTAGACACCGGGGAGCTGTTTTTT. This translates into CASSIALDTGELFF.

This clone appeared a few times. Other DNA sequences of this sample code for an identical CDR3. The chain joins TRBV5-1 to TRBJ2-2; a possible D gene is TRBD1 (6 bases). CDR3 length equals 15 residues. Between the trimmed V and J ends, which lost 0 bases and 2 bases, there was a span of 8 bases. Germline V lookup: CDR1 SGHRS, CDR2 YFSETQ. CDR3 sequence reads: CASSLVGTNTGELFF. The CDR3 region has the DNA TGCGCCAGCAGCTTGGTTGGGACAAACACCGGGGAGCTGTTTTTT.

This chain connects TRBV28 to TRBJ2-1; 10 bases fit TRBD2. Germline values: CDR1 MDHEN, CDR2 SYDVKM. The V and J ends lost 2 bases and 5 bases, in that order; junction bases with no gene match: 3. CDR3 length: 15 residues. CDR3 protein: CASSLPGLADNEQFF. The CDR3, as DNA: TGTGCCAGCAGTTTACCCGGACTAGCGGACAATGAGCAGTTCTTC.

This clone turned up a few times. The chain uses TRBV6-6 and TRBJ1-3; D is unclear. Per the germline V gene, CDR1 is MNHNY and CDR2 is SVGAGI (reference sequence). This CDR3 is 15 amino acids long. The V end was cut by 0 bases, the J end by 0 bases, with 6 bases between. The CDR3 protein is CASSYSEISGNTIYF. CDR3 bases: TGTGCCAGCAGTTACTCTGAGATCTCTGGAAACACCATATATTTT.